The entry that follows covers one T cell receptor (beta chain) sequence. The data were taken from a study of cytomegalovirus exposure and HLA in healthy donors. Primers for the PCR totalled 60 Vbeta and 13 Jbeta. The method was immunoSEQ multiplex PCR; TCRdb's version includes in-frame clones alone and lacks a portion of them. The sample holds 150,000 to 200,000 clones, around 76% seen once. CDR3 length: 15 amino acids. The V segment lost 3 bases and the J segment 4 bases; nucleotides outside the gene matches: 6. Germline V gene sequence: CDR1 SGDLS, CDR2 YYNGEE. The V gene is TRBV9, the J gene TRBJ2-5; 10 bases fit TRBD1. The TCR was taken from a woman in her forties in good health and CMV-seronegative. The sequenced sample was PBMCs. The CDR3 spells CASSEGQGVIETQYF. DNA of the CDR3: TGTGCCAGCAGCGAAGGACAGGGGGTGATAGAGACCCAGTACTTC.